The 17 T cell receptor beta chains given below trace back to one sample, sequenced in a study of beta chain features in type 1 diabetes. Points from the study as a whole: TCRB CDR3 length was moderately but significantly reduced in all four CD4+ subsets of Type 1 diabetes patients.

Their antigen targets remain unknown. Expressed TCRB transcripts were sequenced because the entire RNA isolate underwent reverse transcription. Sequencing used immunoSEQ multiplex PCR; TCRdb keeps in-frame clones, though not all of them. Among hundreds of thousands of clones listed, roughly 13% were seen once. The sequenced material came from naive CD4+ T cells from blood. These receptors all come from a man younger than 35 with type 1 diabetes.

This clone was observed a few times. The chain links TRBV2 to TRBJ2-1, with TRBD2 matching over 10 bases. From germline, CDR1 is SNHLY and CDR2 FYNNEI. J gave up 9 bases and V 5 bases, and 7 bases lay outside the gene matches. The CDR3 is 14 residues long. CDR3 amino acids: CASSFSGRAGEQFF. CDR3 nucleotides: TGTGCCAGCAGTTTCAGCGGGAGGGCCGGTGAGCAGTTCTTC.

The genes are TRBV4-3 and TRBJ2-7, with 9 bases identical to TRBD1. The CDR3 contains 16 residues. CDR1 is LGHNA, CDR2 YSLEER, per germline. J lost 3 bases, V lost 4 bases, and 10 bases had no gene match. Here the CDR3 reads CASSRDSGTGLYEQYF. The CDR3 DNA reads TGCGCCAGCAGCCGTGACTCCGGGACAGGGCTCTACGAGCAGTACTTC.

The chain is built from TRBV10-3 and TRBJ1-2; 7 positions match TRBD1. J was trimmed by 7 bases and V by 4 bases; bases with no gene match: 9. Germline values: CDR1 ENHRY, CDR2 SYGVKD. CDR3 length: 14 residues. CDR3 amino acids: CAISGPQGLGGYTF. In nucleotides, the CDR3 is TGTGCCATCAGTGGGCCACAGGGGTTGGGTGGCTACACCTTC.

This clone appeared a few times. For the CDR3, the DNA is TGTGCCAGTAGTATCGTTGAGCGGGCCCCCACCGGGGAGCTGTTTTTT. Encoded protein: CASSIVERAPTGELFF. The chain employs TRBV19 and TRBJ2-2, with D maybe TRBD2 (6 bases). V dropped 3 bases and J dropped 4 bases, with 15 bases sitting between them. Germline lookup yields CDR1 LNHDA and CDR2 SQIVND (reference sequence). This CDR3 is 16 amino acids long.

This clone was found a few times. The rearrangement uses TRBV5-4 and TRBJ2-3, with 12 nucleotides matching TRBD2. V shed 6 bases, J shed 8 bases, and the junction held 16 bases outside the gene matches. This CDR3 region has 17 residues. Germline CDR1 and CDR2: SGHNT and YYREEE (reference sequence). The CDR3 reads CASTAGTSGSGYGTQYF. CDR3 in DNA: TGTGCCAGCACCGCCGGGACTAGCGGGTCTGGCTATGGTACGCAGTATTTT.

Concerning this clone: Different DNA sequences within this sample yield the same CDR3. V and J are TRBV6-6 and TRBJ2-3; unclear D gene. The CDR3 consists of 12 residues. The V gene lost 2 bases and the J gene lost 3 bases, with 3 bases spanning the gap. CDR1 and CDR2 (germline): MNHNY, SVGAGI (reference sequence). Here the CDR3 reads CASSYATDTQYF. In nucleotides, the CDR3 is TGTGCCAGCAGTTACGCTACAGATACGCAGTATTTT.

This clone was picked up a small number of times. This chain links TRBV5-1 with TRBJ2-1, with 13 bases that match TRBD2. The CDR3 is made up of 17 amino acids. Germline CDR1 reads SGHRS; CDR2 reads YFSETQ. J lost 9 bases, V lost 0 bases, and 9 bases had no gene match. CDR3 coding DNA: TGCGCCAGCAGCTTGGACACTAGCGGGAGGGCTTATAGTGAGCAGTTCTTC. Translated, it gives CASSLDTSGRAYSEQFF. Filled out from reference TRBV5-1 and TRBJ2-1, the complete variable domain reads KAGVTQTPRYLIKTRGQQVTLSCSPISGHRSVSWYQQTPGQGLQFLFEYFSETQRNKGNFPGRFSGRQFSNSRSEMNVSTLELGDSALYLCASSLDTSGRAYSEQFFGPGTRLTVL.

This clone was seen more than once but under ten times. V and J are TRBV2 and TRBJ1-1; D is perhaps TRBD1 (5 bases). The germline V and J ends were trimmed by 10 bases and 2 bases, with 14 bases remaining between them. Germline V gives CDR1 SNHLY, CDR2 FYNNEI. The CDR3 runs to 13 residues. CDR3 nucleotide sequence: TGTGCCACTACCGACGGGGCCAACACTGAAGCTTTCTTT. Protein product: CATTDGANTEAFF.

The J gene is TRBJ2-1, the V gene TRBV7-2; D remains ambiguous. CDR1 SGHTA and CDR2 FQGNSA come from the germline V gene. The CDR3 sequence is 16 residues long. Trimming pared 4 bases from V and 3 bases from J, leaving 16 bases between. This CDR3 is CASSYTRWADYNEQFF. The DNA of the CDR3 is TGTGCCAGCAGCTACACGCGGTGGGCTGACTACAATGAGCAGTTCTTC.

The V call is TRBV5-4, the J call TRBJ2-5; either TRBD1 or TRBD2 may fit D (6 bases each). Trimming shortened V by 1 base and J by 4 bases, and 11 bases separated the two germline ends. Germline CDR1 SGHNT, CDR2 YYREEE (reference sequence). There are 14 residues in the CDR3. The CDR3 nucleotides are TGTGCCAGCAGCTTGTATGGGGGGCGAGAGACCCAGTACTTC. It specifies CASSLYGGRETQYF.

This clone was recorded a few times. The chain carries TRBV7-9 and TRBJ1-5; no definite D call. The CDR3 loop spans 14 amino acids. CDR1 and CDR2 (germline): SEHNR, FQNEAQ (reference sequence). Trimming pared 1 base from V and 3 bases from J, leaving 7 bases between. The CDR3 sequence: CASSLEGANQPQHF. CDR3 nucleotide sequence: TGTGCCAGCAGCTTAGAGGGAGCCAATCAGCCCCAGCATTTT.

The chain links TRBV30 to TRBJ2-7; D is perhaps TRBD2 (6 bases). Germline CDR1 and CDR2: GTSNPN and SVGIG (reference sequence). Trimming shortened V by 4 bases and J by 2 bases, and 21 bases separated the two germline ends. This CDR3 comprises 16 residues. CDR3 nucleotides: TGTGCCTGGACCGCCGCCGGGACTCGGTCTACCTACGAGCAGTACTTC. Translating gives CAWTAAGTRSTYEQYF.

The chain is built from TRBV30 and TRBJ2-4; 10 bases are a match to TRBD1. Germline CDR1 GTSNPN, CDR2 SVGIG (reference sequence). Trimming took 4 bases from V and 3 from J; bases not matched to a gene: 9. CDR3 size: 16 residues. The CDR3 here is CAWKGFGTGDKNIQYF. The CDR3 DNA is TGTGCCTGGAAGGGATTCGGGACAGGGGACAAAAACATTCAGTACTTC.

The V gene is TRBV7-2, the J gene TRBJ2-1; 12 nucleotides line up with TRBD2. This CDR3 contains 16 residues. CDR1 and CDR2 (germline): SGHTA, FQGNSA. Unmatched junction bases numbered 2, after V lost 1 base and J lost 4 bases. In nucleotides, the CDR3 is TGTGCCAGCAGCTTAGGACTAGCGGGGGAATACAATGAGCAGTTCTTC. This codes for CASSLGLAGEYNEQFF.

This chain links TRBV4-3 with TRBJ2-3, with a tentative D call TRBD2 (6 bases). The CDR3 sequence is 15 residues long. Germline V gene data show CDR1 as LGHNA and CDR2 as YSLEER. Trimming removed 0 bases from V and 7 bases from J, with 14 bases in between. For the CDR3, the DNA is TGCGCCAGCAGCCAAGATGGGACTGCTCCTTATACGCAGTATTTT. It encodes CASSQDGTAPYTQYF.

The sample holds a few counts of this clone. The genes are TRBV13 and TRBJ2-7; D gene unclear. The ends were cut back, 5 bases at V and 0 bases at J, with 17 bases in the middle. The CDR3 extends over 16 amino acids. The germline gives CDR1 PRHDT, CDR2 FYEKMQ (reference sequence). CDR3 region: CASSQQTTGSSYEQYF. In nucleotides, the CDR3 is TGTGCCAGCAGCCAACAGACCACCGGCAGCTCCTACGAGCAGTACTTC.

The chain recombines TRBV10-3 with TRBJ1-5; perhaps TRBD1 as D (5 bases). This CDR3 contains 15 residues. The V and J ends lost 4 bases and 0 bases respectively, with 10 bases between them. Germline CDR1 is ENHRY and CDR2 is SYGVKD. The CDR3 nucleotides are TGTGCCATCAGTGCAGGGTCCGATAGCAATCAGCCCCAGCATTTT. Translated: CAISAGSDSNQPQHF.